Reported below is one T cell receptor (beta chain). This sample was taken from a study of blood T cell repertoires in COVID-19. At the level of the study: Sites in the United States, Italy and Spain provided acute and convalescent COVID-19 samples.

The CDR3 is 14 amino acids. The ends were cut back, 6 bases at V and 5 bases at J, with 17 bases in the middle. CDR1 is MDHEN, CDR2 SYDVKM, per germline. Original processing notes: Researchers report that nucleated cell counts were estimated from reference gene primer amplification. Assay: immunoSEQ multiplex PCR; the TCRdb copy retains only in-frame clones and omits some. V, J and clone size derive from that table, while D and trimming were established from the DNA sequence. The sample lists about 71,000 clones, 75% to 90% seen once, with roughly 2.3% in the top ten. The specimen sequenced was peripheral blood. The source of this sequence is a human donor in a cohort sampled during active COVID-19. The gene calls are TRBV28 and TRBJ2-7; D might be TRBD2 (5 bases). This CDR3 is CASRDLGYPHEQYF. The CDR3 DNA is TGTGCCAGCAGGGACTTGGGGTACCCCCACGAGCAGTACTTC. The entire variable domain, with the rest obtained from reference TRBV28 and TRBJ2-7, is as follows: DVKVTQSSRYLVKRTGEKVFLECVQDMDHENMFWYRQDPGLGLRLIYFSYDVKMKEKGDIPEGYSVSREKKERFSLILESASTNQTSMYLCASRDLGYPHEQYFGPGTRLTVT.